This passage covers 28 T cell receptor beta chains from one sample sequenced in a study of spatial heterogeneity in lung cancer. Study observations and caveats: One measure, the expanded intratumoral alpha and beta TCR count, tracked tumor mutation counts.

Documented time point: sample taken at primary tumor resection. These TCRs' antigens remain unknown. TCRdb reprocessed the 5' RACE reads with MiXCR, giving one entry per CDR3 protein. Of over 1,000 distinct CDR3 sequences in the sample, 20% to 25% are singletons; the top ten hold 17%. The specimen comprised lung tumor tissue, sampled at surgery. Every receptor here comes from a male donor with early-stage non-small cell lung cancer.

This clonotype is deemed large (0.1 to 1%). This beta chain represents an off-target read in a library built for alpha chains; its size is of limited meaning. The chain employs TRBV28 and TRBJ2-1; no definite D call. Germline lookup yields CDR1 MDHEN and CDR2 SYDVKM. This CDR3 is built from 11 residues. Trimming took 7 bases from V and 4 from J, leaving 5 bases between them. CDR3 coding DNA: TGTGCCAGCACCCTATACAATGAGCAGTTCTTC. It yields the protein CASTLYNEQFF.

Of note for this clonotype: The library was prepared for alpha chains; this beta chain is a stray read, so its frequency means little. The chain is built from TRBV29-1 and TRBJ2-1; 14 bases line up with TRBD2. CDR3 size: 18 residues. Germline assignment: CDR1 SQVTM and CDR2 ANQGSEA. Unmatched junction bases numbered 15, after V lost 4 bases and J lost 7 bases. CDR3 bases: TGCAGCGTTGGGGACGGGAGACTAGCGGGAGGGAAAGGGAATGAGCAGTTCTTC. This gives the protein CSVGDGRLAGGKGNEQFF.

By sample share, this clonotype is large (0.1 to 1%). The library was designed around alpha chains, so this beta chain is a stray read whose abundance carries little weight. This chain connects TRBV12-3 or TRBV12-4 to TRBJ2-1; 10 bases are a match to TRBD2. V lost 8 bases and J lost 3; bases outside the gene matches: 1. This CDR3 is 13 amino acids long. This CDR3 is CASGLAVYNEQFF. In nucleotides, the CDR3 is TGTGCCAGCGGACTAGCGGTCTACAATGAGCAGTTCTTC.

In the case of this clonotype: The library was prepared for alpha chains; this beta chain is a stray read, so its frequency means little. The chain carries TRBV12-3 or TRBV12-4 and TRBJ2-1; tentatively, D is TRBD1 or TRBD2 (5 bases each). The V and J ends lost 6 bases and 6 bases respectively, with 21 bases between them. The CDR3 contains 16 residues. In nucleotides, the CDR3 is TGTGCCAGCAGCGCACTGCCCGGGTGGGGGTCCAATGAGCAGTTCTTC. The encoded protein is CASSALPGWGSNEQFF.

With regard to this clonotype: With the library built for alpha chains, this beta chain is off target and its frequency is not meaningful. The gene calls are TRBV7-2 and TRBJ2-1, with 9 positions matching TRBD1. V shed 3 bases, J shed 8 bases, and the junction held 5 bases outside the gene matches. From germline, CDR1 is SGHTA and CDR2 FQGNSA. CDR3 size: 14 residues. The CDR3 DNA reads TGTGCCAGCAGCTTGGGACAGGGAATCGATGAGCAGTTCTTC. Its translation: CASSLGQGIDEQFF.

This clonotype was observed once. The library was designed around alpha chains, so this beta chain is a stray read whose abundance carries little weight. V usage is TRBV20-1 and J usage is TRBJ2-2; TRBD2 might be the D (5 bases). The V gene lost 0 bases and the J gene lost 3 bases, with 11 bases spanning the gap. Germline loops: CDR1 DFQATT, CDR2 SNEGSKA (reference sequence). The CDR3 extends over 15 amino acids. Here the CDR3 reads CSAREPAGDTGELFF. The CDR3 region has the DNA TGCAGTGCTAGAGAGCCCGCCGGGGACACCGGGGAGCTGTTTTTT.

This clonotype was seen only a few times. Since it is a stray read in a library aimed at alpha chains, this beta chain has a size that is not meaningful. The chain has TRBV24-1 and TRBJ2-1, with D unresolved. This CDR3 spans 15 amino acids. V lost 5 bases and J 0 bases, leaving 10 bases between the germline ends. From germline, CDR1 is KGHDR and CDR2 SFDVKD. In DNA, the CDR3 is TGTGCCACCAGTGCGCTATGGAGCTCCTACAATGAGCAGTTCTTC. It translates to CATSALWSSYNEQFF.

For this clonotype: This beta chain is an unintended read in a library built for alpha chains; its size means little. The rearrangement links TRBV12-3 or TRBV12-4 to TRBJ1-2; the match to TRBD1 covers 7 bases. Trimming took 5 bases from V and 4 from J; bases not matched to a gene: 4. The CDR3 runs to 13 residues. The CDR3 loop reads CASSPDRAYGYTF. The CDR3 coding sequence is TGTGCCAGCAGTCCCGACAGGGCCTATGGCTACACCTTC.

Only one count was recorded for this clonotype. Within a library made for alpha chains, this beta chain is off target, and its count is uninformative. The chain links TRBV29-1 to TRBJ2-5, with D perhaps TRBD2 (6 bases). Germline CDR1 is SQVTM and CDR2 is ANQGSEA. This CDR3 has 13 amino acids. The ends were cut back, 7 bases at V and 9 bases at J, with 21 bases in the middle. The CDR3 DNA sequence: TGCAGCGGGGACCGGGACCCGACGGGGGCCCAGTACTTC. Its protein product is CSGDRDPTGAQYF.

Regarding this clonotype: With the library built for alpha chains, this beta chain is off target and its frequency is not meaningful. This chain joins TRBV7-7 and TRBJ2-5, with D perhaps TRBD2 (5 bases). The germline V gene has CDR1 SSHAT and CDR2 FNYEAQ (reference sequence). CDR3 length: 12 residues. The CDR3 loop reads CASSADQETQYF. CDR3 sequence (DNA): TGTGCTAGCTCAGCGGACCAAGAGACCCAGTACTTC.

This clonotype is large by share. The library was prepared for alpha chains; this beta chain is a stray read, so its frequency means little. The genes are TRBV27 and TRBJ1-5; TRBD1 might be the D (5 bases). The germline gives CDR1 MNHEY, CDR2 SMNVEV (reference sequence). The CDR3 is 13 amino acids. V was shortened by 6 bases and J by 5 bases, with 11 bases between the two germline ends. For the CDR3, the DNA is TGTGCCAGCAGCGGGGGGGGGTATCAGCCCCAGCATTTT. Translated, it gives CASSGGGYQPQHF.

With regard to this clonotype: Within a library made for alpha chains, this beta chain is off target, and its count is uninformative. DNA of the CDR3: TGTGCCAGTAATCAACATCCGGGTAACTCCTACAATGAGCAGTTCTTC. Translation: CASNQHPGNSYNEQFF. The genes are TRBV19 and TRBJ2-1, with no clear D. The V gene lost 7 bases and the J gene lost 0 bases, with 16 bases spanning the gap. CDR3 length: 16 residues. CDR1 LNHDA and CDR2 SQIVND come from the germline V gene (reference sequence).

By sample share, this clonotype is large. This beta chain is a stray sequence in a library constructed for alpha chains; its clone size is not meaningful. The chain recombines TRBV5-1 with TRBJ2-7; TRBD2 matches 7 bases. The CDR3 has 13 residues. V lost 0 bases to trimming and J lost 7 bases; unmatched junction nucleotides: 4. Per the germline V gene, CDR1 is SGHRS and CDR2 is YFSETQ. CDR3 sequence reads: CASSLATSREQYF. CDR3 nucleotides: TGCGCCAGCAGCTTGGCGACTAGCAGGGAGCAGTACTTC. The complete variable domain, with remaining parts taken from reference TRBV5-1 and TRBJ2-7, reads KAGVTQTPRYLIKTRGQQVTLSCSPISGHRSVSWYQQTPGQGLQFLFEYFSETQRNKGNFPGRFSGRQFSNSRSEMNVSTLELGDSALYLCASSLATSREQYFGPGTRLTVT.

By frequency in the sample, this clonotype is large. The library was designed around alpha chains, so this beta chain is a stray read whose abundance carries little weight. The J gene is TRBJ2-3, the V gene TRBV7-3; 8 bases are shared with TRBD2. The germline V gene has CDR1 SGHTA and CDR2 FQGTGA. Trimming took 5 bases from V and 0 from J; bases not matched to a gene: 4. The CDR3 is made up of 15 amino acids. This CDR3 is CASSGSGGSTDTQYF. CDR3 coding DNA: TGTGCCAGCAGCGGAAGCGGGGGCAGCACAGATACGCAGTATTTT.

There are a few counts of this clonotype. The library was prepared for alpha chains; this beta chain is a stray read, so its frequency means little. The chain joins TRBV12-3 or TRBV12-4 to TRBJ2-7, with 9 nucleotides matching TRBD1. The CDR3 spans 15 residues. J was trimmed by 0 bases and V by 5 bases; bases with no gene match: 5. CDR3 sequence (DNA): TGTGCCAGCAGTCGGGGACAGGGTTCCTCCTACGAGCAGTACTTC. Amino acids: CASSRGQGSSYEQYF.

This clonotype qualifies as large (0.1 to 1%). Being off target in a library aimed at alpha chains, this beta chain has a size of little meaning. V usage is TRBV20-1 and J usage is TRBJ2-2, with a tentative D call TRBD1 (5 bases). This CDR3 contains 16 residues. Germline CDR1 is DFQATT and CDR2 is SNEGSKA (reference sequence). Trimming left V 0 bases short and J 4 bases short, with 15 bases between. CDR3 region: CSARDGKGPSTGELFF. The CDR3 DNA follows: TGCAGTGCTAGAGATGGGAAGGGGCCGAGCACCGGGGAGCTGTTTTTT.

Worth noting for this clonotype: The library was built for alpha chains, so this beta chain is an off-target read and its size means little. This chain links TRBV24-1 with TRBJ2-1; 7 nucleotides line up with TRBD2. This CDR3 has 15 residues. The V gene end was trimmed by 5 bases and the J gene end by 3 bases; junction bases not matched to a gene: 6. The germline V gene encodes CDR1 KGHDR and CDR2 SFDVKD. The CDR3 coding sequence is TGTGCCACCAGTGCAACCGGGACTAACTACAATGAGCAGTTCTTC. This translates into CATSATGTNYNEQFF.

This clonotype is large in the sample. Since it is a stray read in a library aimed at alpha chains, this beta chain has a size that is not meaningful. The rearrangement joins TRBV12-3 or TRBV12-4 to TRBJ2-4; D possibly corresponds to TRBD2 (7 bases). The CDR3 totals 13 residues. V lost 2 bases and J 8 bases, leaving 10 bases between the germline ends. The CDR3 region has the DNA TGTGCCAGCAGTTTAAGGGGGGGAGACATTCAGTACTTC. Protein sequence: CASSLRGGDIQYF.

As for this clonotype: As an off-target read in a library built for alpha chains, this beta chain has a frequency of little significance. The V call is TRBV7-9, the J call TRBJ2-1; unclear D gene. The germline V gene has CDR1 SEHNR and CDR2 FQNEAQ (reference sequence). The CDR3 is 14 amino acids. V lost 4 bases, J lost 5 bases, and 12 bases lay in between. The DNA for the CDR3 is TGTGCCAGCAGCTCTTGGACGAAAAACAATGAGCAGTTCTTC. It encodes CASSSWTKNNEQFF.

Points on this clonotype: This beta chain is an off-target read within a library intended for alpha chains, so its frequency means little. The J gene is TRBJ2-5, the V gene TRBV30; D unclear. Germline-derived CDR1 and CDR2 are GTSNPN and SVGIG (reference sequence). Trimming pared 2 bases from V and 5 bases from J, leaving 12 bases between. The CDR3 totals 13 residues. CDR3 nucleotides: TGTGCCTGGAGTCGGCCCAGGATCGAGACCCAGTACTTC. It specifies CAWSRPRIETQYF.

A remark on this clonotype: Because the library targeted alpha chains, this beta chain is an off-target read whose size means little. This chain joins TRBV18 and TRBJ2-6; maybe TRBD1 (5 bases). This CDR3 region has 17 residues. V lost 1 base and J 2 bases, leaving 12 bases between the germline ends. The germline CDR1 and CDR2 sequences are KGHSH and LQKENI. CDR3 residues: CASSPLSQGAGANVLTF. The CDR3 bases are TGTGCCAGCTCACCACTAAGTCAGGGTGCTGGGGCCAACGTCCTGACTTTC.

In the case of this clonotype: Within a library made for alpha chains, this beta chain is off target, and its count is uninformative. V gene TRBV5-1 combines with J gene TRBJ2-2; TRBD2 is a possible D gene (6 bases). Germline assignment: CDR1 SGHRS and CDR2 YFSETQ. The CDR3 consists of 14 residues. The germline V and J ends were trimmed by 6 bases and 4 bases, with 13 bases remaining between them. The CDR3 loop reads CASNPGGSTGELFF. The CDR3 DNA follows: TGCGCCAGCAACCCCGGAGGGAGCACCGGGGAGCTGTTTTTT. Full variable domain (remainder filled in from reference TRBV5-1 and TRBJ2-2): KAGVTQTPRYLIKTRGQQVTLSCSPISGHRSVSWYQQTPGQGLQFLFEYFSETQRNKGNFPGRFSGRQFSNSRSEMNVSTLELGDSALYLCASNPGGSTGELFFGEGSRLTVL.

This clonotype occurred a few times. This beta chain slipped into a library made for alpha chains as a stray read, so its size is not meaningful. The CDR3 sequence is CASSPGGEQFF. The DNA of the CDR3 is TGTGCCAGCAGCCCGGGGGGTGAGCAGTTCTTC. The gene calls are TRBV11-3 and TRBJ2-1, with TRBD2 matching 7 bases. The V gene end was trimmed by 5 bases and the J gene end by 9 bases; junction bases not matched to a gene: 1. This CDR3 has 11 amino acids. Germline V CDR1 and CDR2: SGHNT, YENEEA. Supplemented by reference TRBV11-3 and TRBJ2-1, the full variable domain reads EAGVVQSPRYKIIEKKQPVAFWCNPISGHNTLYWYLQNLGQGPELLIRYENEEAVDDSQLPKDRFSAERLKGVDSTLKIQPAELGDSAVYLCASSPGGEQFFGPGTRLTVL.

As regards this clonotype: This beta chain is a stray sequence in a library constructed for alpha chains; its clone size is not meaningful. The chain links TRBV7-9 to TRBJ1-5, with D possibly matching TRBD1 (5 bases). The germline V gene encodes CDR1 SEHNR and CDR2 FQNEAQ (reference sequence). The ends were cut back, 3 bases at V and 4 bases at J, with 7 bases in the middle. The CDR3 consists of 13 residues. The CDR3 DNA follows: TGTGCCAGCAGCTTTGGACAAAATCAGCCCCAGCATTTT. This encodes CASSFGQNQPQHF.

This clonotype ranks as large. As an off-target read in a library built for alpha chains, this beta chain has a frequency of little significance. V gene TRBV30 combines with J gene TRBJ2-3; 9 nucleotides match TRBD2. The trim removed 2 bases at V and 6 bases at J, leaving 3 bases unmatched. Germline V gives CDR1 GTSNPN, CDR2 SVGIG (reference sequence). There are 13 residues in the CDR3. This chain's CDR3 is CAWSSTSGDTQYF. The CDR3 DNA sequence: TGTGCCTGGAGTTCAACTAGCGGGGATACGCAGTATTTT.

Points on this clonotype: This beta chain came through as a stray read in a library set up for alpha chains, and its size says little. The gene calls are TRBV12-3 or TRBV12-4 and TRBJ2-5; D perhaps matches TRBD2 (6 bases). V gave up 3 bases and J gave up 5 bases, with 13 bases separating them. This CDR3 comprises 14 residues. The CDR3 nucleotides are TGTGCCAGCAGTTTTTTTGCCGCGGGGGAGACCCAGTACTTC. It is translated as CASSFFAAGETQYF.

Details on this clonotype: Little can be read into the size of this beta chain, an off-target read in a library designed for alpha chains. The V and J genes are TRBV28 and TRBJ2-5; TRBD2 is a possible D gene (5 bases). V was shortened by 1 base and J by 1 base, with 10 bases between the two germline ends. CDR1 MDHEN and CDR2 SYDVKM come from the germline V gene. The CDR3 consists of 15 residues. The CDR3 DNA follows: TGTGCCAGCAGTTTATTTGGGGAGTTCCAAGAGACCCAGTACTTC. Translating it yields CASSLFGEFQETQYF.

In this sample, this clonotype turned up a few times. This beta chain is an unintended read in a library built for alpha chains; its size means little. The CDR3 protein is CSAWTSGNRNEQFF. CDR3 sequence (DNA): TGCAGTGCGTGGACTAGCGGGAATCGCAATGAGCAGTTCTTC. The chain has TRBV20-1 and TRBJ2-1; 12 bases map to TRBD2. Losses at the gene ends were 6 bases for V and 6 bases for J; bases not matched to a gene: 6. Germline loops: CDR1 DFQATT, CDR2 SNEGSKA (reference sequence). The CDR3 covers 14 residues.